Listed here is a single TCR beta chain. No antigen is known for it. Germline values: CDR1 MNHEY, CDR2 SMNVEV (reference sequence). This CDR3 is built from 16 residues. Trimming removed 6 bases from V and 1 base from J; junction bases left unmatched: 7. Genomic DNA (roughly 1.9 micrograms) was obtained from cryopreserved PBMCs for construction of TCR beta libraries. The data originate from a study of cytotoxic CD8 clonotypes in ibrutinib-treated CLL. In the study overall: IGHV unmutated under 18; relapsed/refractory 11; treatment-naive about 14.

Profiling relied on immunoSEQ multiplex PCR, and the TCRdb table lists in-frame clones only, not all of them. The sample records some 81,000 clones, about four fifths being singletons. Study conclusions and caveats: At progression, clonality fell back toward baseline after rising at ibrutinib response.

The chain couples TRBV27 to TRBJ2-7; TRBD2 agrees at 12 bases. The receptor's source is a human donor with chronic lymphocytic leukemia. This specimen consisted of PBMCs, obtained after 12 months of ibrutinib treatment. The CDR3 loop is CASSSPSGGASYEQYF. CDR3 in DNA: TGTGCCAGCAGCTCACCTAGCGGGGGGGCGTCCTACGAGCAGTACTTC.